Listed below are T cell receptor beta chains from one sample, sequenced in a study of blood T cells in healthy people across ages. MiXCR, applied by TCRdb to the 5' RACE reads, yields one record per CDR3 protein. The repertoire holds about 680,000 distinct CDR3 sequences, with around 45% as singletons. Sequencing was carried out using blood. The receptors derive from a woman aged 55-75 years in good health. Both conserved end residues are part of each CDR3. D genes are given only for firm matches. Expanded clones are given a class, and other clones once, few, many or no size at all.

cdr3_aa | cdr3_nt | j_call | d_call | clone_size | v_call
CASSLAGYSYEQYF | TGTGCCAGCAGCTTAGCAGGTTACTCCTACGAGCAGTACTTC | TRBJ2-7 | - | many | TRBV5-1
CSVEDRGRPYGYTF | TGCAGCGTCGAGGACAGGGGGCGTCCCTATGGCTACACCTTC | TRBJ1-2 | TRBD1 | - | TRBV29-1
CATSRDGDGSYEQYF | TGTGCCACCAGCAGAGATGGGGACGGTTCCTACGAGCAGTACTTC | TRBJ2-7 | - | few | TRBV15
CASSLGPGGEYEQYF | TGTGCCAGCAGCTTAGGGCCAGGGGGCGAGTACGAGCAGTACTTC | TRBJ2-7 | TRBD1 | few | TRBV7-2
CASAETRGDTQYF | TGTGCCAGCGCCGAGACTAGGGGGGATACGCAGTATTTT | TRBJ2-3 | - | few | TRBV7-2
CASSLVGTSSYNEQFF | TGTGCCAGCAGCTTAGTGGGTACGAGCTCCTACAATGAGCAGTTCTTC | TRBJ2-1 | - | - | TRBV7-3
CASSEGGQSGQPQHF | TGTGCCAGCAGTGAAGGGGGACAGAGCGGTCAGCCCCAGCATTTT | TRBJ1-5 | TRBD1 | - | TRBV2
CASSPKPQLNTGELFF | TGTGCCAGCAGCCCTAAACCACAGCTCAACACCGGGGAGCTGTTTTTT | TRBJ2-2 | - | - | TRBV4-2
CSAPAGDSYNEQFF | TGCAGTGCCCCGGCGGGGGACTCCTACAATGAGCAGTTCTTC | TRBJ2-1 | TRBD2 | - | TRBV20-1
CSAQEGGARGYTF | TGCAGTGCGCAAGAGGGGGGGGCGCGTGGCTACACCTTC | TRBJ1-2 | - | - | TRBV20-1
CASSQEASSGRLWFEQYF | TGTGCCAGCAGCCAAGAAGCGTCTAGCGGGAGACTTTGGTTTGAGCAGTACTTC | TRBJ2-5 | TRBD2 | - | TRBV4-2
CASSQVAGNEQFF | TGTGCCAGCAGCCAGGTAGCGGGTAATGAGCAGTTCTTC | TRBJ2-1 | TRBD2 | few | TRBV4-2
CASRKGGSSNEQFF | TGTGCCAGCAGGAAAGGCGGGAGTTCCAATGAGCAGTTCTTC | TRBJ2-1 | TRBD2 | - | TRBV6-2/TRBV6-3
CSAAGQGRLIGGYTF | TGCAGTGCCGCCGGACAGGGAAGGCTCATCGGTGGCTACACCTTC | TRBJ1-2 | TRBD1 | - | TRBV20-1
CSVLRGGEKLFF | TGCAGCGTTTTGCGGGGTGGGGAAAAACTGTTTTTT | TRBJ1-4 | - | - | TRBV29-1
CAISESPNGYTF | TGTGCCATCAGTGAGTCACCAAATGGCTACACCTTC | TRBJ1-2 | - | - | TRBV10-3
CSVVGGKSSYNEQFF | TGCAGCGTTGTGGGGGGAAAAAGCTCCTACAATGAGCAGTTCTTC | TRBJ2-1 | - | - | TRBV29-1
CASSQGAGSDYGYTF | TGTGCCAGCAGCCAAGGGGCGGGTAGTGACTATGGCTACACCTTC | TRBJ1-2 | - | - | TRBV7-9
CASGIPGEQYF | TGTGCTAGTGGTATACCAGGGGAGCAGTACTTC | TRBJ2-7 | - | - | TRBV12-5
CASSLTSEGNEQFF | TGTGCCAGCAGTTTAACTAGCGAGGGCAATGAGCAGTTCTTC | TRBJ2-1 | TRBD2 | - | TRBV28
CASSIGTSTQQFF | TGTGCCAGCAGCATTGGTACTAGCACCCAGCAGTTCTTC | TRBJ2-1 | - | few | TRBV7-2
CASSLDDSGRPPDTQYF | TGTGCCAGCAGCTTAGACGATAGCGGGAGACCCCCAGATACGCAGTATTTT | TRBJ2-3 | TRBD2 | few | TRBV7-9
CASSKTEAAYEQYF | TGCGCCAGCAGCAAAACAGAAGCGGCCTACGAGCAGTACTTC | TRBJ2-7 | - | many | TRBV5-1